Presented here are 5 T cell receptor beta chains from one specimen sequenced in a study of OX40 agonist ivuxolimab in advanced cancers. TCRdb's copy holds only in-frame clones and misses some; the assay was immunoSEQ multiplex PCR. This sample has 9,500 to 15,000 clones; over 80% occur once, and the top ten carry approximately 19%. The sample in question was CD4+ or CD8+ T cells sorted from blood, obtained in a trial of the OX40 agonist ivuxolimab. The receptor source for this set is an adult with an advanced solid tumor such as melanoma, head and neck, liver or kidney cancer.

V and J are TRBV5-1 and TRBJ2-5; TRBD1 matches at 8 bases. The germline gives CDR1 SGHRS, CDR2 YFSETQ. The CDR3 sequence is 16 residues long. The J segment lost 5 bases and the V segment lost 6 bases, leaving 15 bases of the junction unmatched. CDR3 nucleotide sequence: TGCGCCAGCACCCAGCACGGGACAGGCTTGGGGGAGACCCAGTACTTC. This translates into CASTQHGTGLGETQYF.

This chain connects TRBV14 to TRBJ2-5; TRBD1 is a possible D gene (5 bases). The CDR3 is made up of 13 amino acids. Trimming removed 3 bases at V and 6 bases at J, with 11 bases between. CDR1 SGHDN and CDR2 FVKESK come from the germline V gene. The CDR3 reads CASSQHRQKTQYF. The CDR3 DNA sequence: TGTGCCAGCAGCCAGCACAGGCAGAAGACCCAGTACTTC.

Notes on this clone: Additional DNA sequences in this sample encode the identical CDR3. The J gene is TRBJ1-4, the V gene TRBV6-5; no clear D gene. The CDR3 consists of 15 residues. Trimming stripped 2 bases from V and 0 bases from J, with 7 bases between. Germline V gene lookup returns CDR1 MNHEY and CDR2 SVGAGI. The CDR3 loop reads CASSYDRSTNEKLFF. CDR3 sequence (DNA): TGTGCCAGCAGTTACGATAGATCAACTAATGAAAAACTGTTTTTT.

For this clone: A much larger clone is a single base away; this may be a read error. The J gene is TRBJ2-7, the V gene TRBV5-8; D might be TRBD1 (5 bases). Germline CDR1 and CDR2: SGHTS and YDEGEE. The germline V and J ends were trimmed by 0 bases and 1 base, with 5 bases remaining between them. The CDR3 is 13 residues long. The CDR3 nucleotides read TGTGCCAGCAGCTTGGGACAGTCCTACGAGCAGTACTTC. Translation: CASSLGQSYEQYF.

J is TRBJ2-3 and V is TRBV7-3, with 9 bases matching TRBD2. The trim removed 2 bases at V and 1 base at J, leaving 10 bases unmatched. The CDR3 consists of 18 residues. Germline values: CDR1 SGHTA, CDR2 FQGTGA. The CDR3 nucleotides are TGTGCCAGCAGCTTAGTGATAGCGGGAGCAGCGGGCACAGATACGCAGTATTTT. It encodes CASSLVIAGAAGTDTQYF.